Below, 32 T cell receptor beta chains from the same sample are listed, as sequenced in a study of blood T cell repertoires in COVID-19. Sequenced by immunoSEQ multiplex PCR; TCRdb stores in-frame clones only, minus some. The sample lists about 250,000 clones, approximately 91% seen once, with 2% to 2.5% in the top ten. The sample was peripheral blood. The receptors stem from a woman between 35 and 50 years old who had recovered from COVID-19.

The rearrangement joins TRBV7-8 to TRBJ1-1, with 10 bases lining up with TRBD1. CDR1 SGHVS and CDR2 FQNEAQ come from the germline V gene. This CDR3 has 14 residues. The trim removed 4 bases at V and 8 bases at J, leaving 7 bases unmatched. For the CDR3, the DNA is TGTGCCAGCAGCTCGCAGACAGGGGGCCGAGAAGCTTTCTTT. Protein sequence: CASSSQTGGREAFF.

In this sample, this clone turned up a few times. This chain links TRBV6-5 with TRBJ1-2; 9 nucleotides align to TRBD1. This CDR3 contains 13 residues. Germline trimming cut 6 bases from V and 4 bases from J; bases unmatched to any gene: 3. Germline V gene data show CDR1 as MNHEY and CDR2 as SVGAGI. CDR3 sequence reads: CASSRDRAYGYTF. In nucleotides, the CDR3 is TGTGCCAGCAGCCGGGACAGGGCCTATGGCTACACCTTC.

V gene TRBV19 combines with J gene TRBJ2-6, with D perhaps matching TRBD1 (5 bases). This CDR3 is 18 amino acids long. From germline, CDR1 is LNHDA and CDR2 SQIVND (reference sequence). Trimming shortened V by 3 bases and J by 0 bases, and 15 bases separated the two germline ends. The CDR3 loop is CASSIMAGSLSGANVLTF. The CDR3 region has the DNA TGTGCCAGTAGTATCATGGCAGGGTCCCTCTCTGGGGCCAACGTCCTGACTTTC.

The genes are TRBV4-1 and TRBJ2-7; D possibly corresponds to TRBD1 (5 bases). The CDR3 covers 15 residues. Germline-derived CDR1 and CDR2 are MGHRA and YSYEKL. V was pared by 4 bases and J by 4 bases, with 17 bases between. The DNA for the CDR3 is TGCGCCAGCAGCCGAAACTTCAATCAGGGATACGAGCAGTACTTC. Protein product: CASSRNFNQGYEQYF.

This chain links TRBV14 with TRBJ1-2; D might be TRBD1 (6 bases). V lost 4 bases, J lost 7 bases, and 13 bases lay in between. The germline V gene has CDR1 SGHDN and CDR2 FVKESK. The CDR3 has 13 residues. CDR3 region: CASSRTVRGGYTF. CDR3 nucleotide sequence: TGTGCCAGCAGCCGGACAGTCAGGGGTGGCTACACCTTC.

J is TRBJ2-2 and V is TRBV9, with TRBD1 identical over 7 bases. J lost 7 bases, V lost 3 bases, and 9 bases had no gene match. The CDR3 loop spans 15 amino acids. In germline, CDR1 is SGDLS, CDR2 YYNGEE. CDR3 bases: TGTGCCAGCAGCGCCTGGAACAGGGGACACGGGGAGCTGTTTTTT. This sequence encodes CASSAWNRGHGELFF.

The rearrangement links TRBV19 to TRBJ2-1; 7 bases fit TRBD2. The CDR3 covers 12 residues. With 7 bases clipped from V and 7 bases from J, the junction kept 4 bases outside the gene matches. The germline V gene encodes CDR1 LNHDA and CDR2 SQIVND (reference sequence). The CDR3 spells CASTQGGNEQFF. CDR3 nucleotide sequence: TGTGCCAGTACCCAGGGAGGGAATGAGCAGTTCTTC.

This chain joins TRBV21-1 and TRBJ2-5; TRBD1 is taken as the D call from the table, unchecked against the DNA. TRBV21-1 is shown as a pseudogene. This CDR3 is 13 amino acids long. The CDR3 loop reads CASSIYRGETQYF. In nucleotides, the CDR3 is TGTGCCAGCAGCATCTACAGGGGAGAGACCCAGTACTTC.

This chain links TRBV6-2 or TRBV6-3 with TRBJ2-1; no clear D gene. V lost 2 bases and J 0 bases, leaving 8 bases between the germline ends. This CDR3 is built from 15 residues. Looked up from germline, CDR1 is MNHEY and CDR2 is SVGEGT. The CDR3 reads CASSYESGSYNEQFF. DNA of the CDR3: TGTGCCAGCAGTTACGAGTCCGGCTCCTACAATGAGCAGTTCTTC.

The table lists this clone with a few counts. V usage is TRBV11-2 and J usage is TRBJ2-2; 7 positions match TRBD2. The CDR3 sequence is 16 residues long. J was trimmed by 1 base and V by 5 bases; bases with no gene match: 7. Germline CDR1 and CDR2: SGHAT and FQNNGV. CDR3 sequence (DNA): TGTGCCAGCAGCCCCCGGGGGGAACTGAACACCGGGGAGCTGTTTTTT. Translating it yields CASSPRGELNTGELFF.

The CDR3 DNA reads as TGTGCCAGCAGTGACCCCCACTCGAGCTCCTACGAGCAGTACTTC. Protein sequence: CASSDPHSSSYEQYF. The rearrangement links TRBV25-1 to TRBJ2-7; D is unclear. V was pared by 3 bases and J by 0 bases, with 12 bases between. Germline assignment: CDR1 MGHDK and CDR2 SYGVNS. The CDR3 has 15 residues.

The V and J genes are TRBV28 and TRBJ2-7; possible D gene TRBD2, 6 bases. Germline V gene lookup returns CDR1 MDHEN and CDR2 SYDVKM. The CDR3 contains 15 residues. Trimming shortened V by 4 bases and J by 2 bases, and 15 bases separated the two germline ends. The CDR3 nucleotides are TGTGCCAGCAGTTCAGGTGGCGGGGCAACCTACGAGCAGTACTTC. Amino acid sequence: CASSSGGGATYEQYF.

The chain has TRBV6-6 and TRBJ2-7, with TRBD1 identical over 8 bases. CDR1 and CDR2 from the germline V gene are MNHNY and SVGAGI (reference sequence). V shed 5 bases and J 3 bases; nucleotides not matched to a gene: 6. The CDR3 sequence is 14 residues long. The DNA of the CDR3 is TGTGCCAGCAGTACTCCAGGGGGCTTCTACGAGCAGTACTTC. As protein: CASSTPGGFYEQYF.

This chain joins TRBV11-2 and TRBJ2-7; TRBD1 aligns across 9 bases. The CDR3 sequence is 13 residues long. V dropped 6 bases and J dropped 3; count of bases not matched to a gene: 3. CDR1 and CDR2 (germline): SGHAT, FQNNGV. The DNA for the CDR3 is TGTGCCAGCAGTACAGGGGGCGGCTACGAGCAGTACTTC. Translation gives CASSTGGGYEQYF.

This clone was picked up one time. The V call is TRBV5-1, the J call TRBJ1-2; D is perhaps TRBD1 (5 bases). There are 16 residues in the CDR3. Trimming pared 4 bases from V and 4 bases from J, leaving 20 bases between. Looked up from germline, CDR1 is SGHRS and CDR2 is YFSETQ. CDR3 bases: TGCGCCAGCAGCCCGGGGGGGGTCCTCTCCCCCTATGGCTACACCTTC. This gives the protein CASSPGGVLSPYGYTF.

This clone appeared a single time. The chain employs TRBV15 and TRBJ1-6, with D uncertain. The CDR3 contains 17 residues. V lost 3 bases and J lost 0, with 12 bases in between. Germline lookup yields CDR1 LNHNV and CDR2 YYDKDF (reference sequence). CDR3 residues: CATSRSARGSYNSPLHF. CDR3 sequence (DNA): TGTGCCACCAGCAGGTCCGCGCGGGGCTCCTATAATTCACCCCTCCACTTT.

This chain uses TRBV24-1 with TRBJ2-3; 8 bases align to TRBD2. V shed 6 bases, J shed 6 bases, and the junction held 10 bases outside the gene matches. The CDR3 length is 15 residues. Per germline, CDR1 KGHDR and CDR2 SFDVKD. The CDR3 region is CATSLEGTSIDTQYF. For the CDR3, the DNA is TGTGCCACCAGTCTTGAGGGGACTAGTATTGATACGCAGTATTTT.

The sample holds a few counts of this clone. The chain employs TRBV7-9 and TRBJ1-1; D not certain. V was trimmed by 5 bases and J by 5 bases, leaving 9 bases between them. The CDR3 covers 12 residues. Germline V gives CDR1 SEHNR, CDR2 FQNEAQ (reference sequence). The CDR3 sequence: CASSPRRTEAFF. DNA for the CDR3: TGTGCCAGCAGCCCAAGGAGGACTGAAGCTTTCTTT.

The CDR3 is CASSYSVLASFGELFF. CDR3 in DNA: TGTGCCAGCAGTTACTCCGTCCTAGCCTCGTTCGGGGAGCTGTTTTTT. V usage is TRBV6-2 or TRBV6-3 and J usage is TRBJ2-2, with D perhaps TRBD2 (5 bases). V was cut by 0 bases and J by 7 bases, with 15 bases left in between. CDR1 and CDR2 from the germline V gene are MNHEY and SVGEGT. The length of the CDR3 is 16 residues.

This clone was picked up one time. The V gene is TRBV10-2, the J gene TRBJ1-2; a possible D gene is TRBD1 (5 bases). This CDR3 has 11 residues. Germline assignment: CDR1 WSHSY and CDR2 SAAADI. V was clipped by 6 bases and J by 5 bases, with 7 bases between them. The CDR3 DNA reads TGCGCCAGCAGACAGGAGTATGGCTACACCTTC. This translates into CASRQEYGYTF.

The chain couples TRBV6-5 to TRBJ1-1; D is possibly TRBD1 (5 bases). Trimming stripped 6 bases from V and 1 base from J, with 12 bases between. Germline V gives CDR1 MNHEY, CDR2 SVGAGI. The CDR3 totals 14 residues. This CDR3 is CASSPRGGNTEAFF. The CDR3 region has the DNA TGTGCCAGCAGCCCAAGGGGAGGGAACACTGAAGCTTTCTTT.

This rearrangement joins TRBV4-1 to TRBJ1-4; 9 nucleotides line up with TRBD1. The length of the CDR3 is 20 residues. V lost 4 bases and J lost 5; bases outside the gene matches: 20. CDR1 is MGHRA, CDR2 YSYEKL, per germline. This CDR3 is CASSLYPGQGGMSRNEKLFF. The CDR3 DNA reads as TGCGCCAGCAGCCTTTACCCGGGACAGGGAGGGATGAGCCGAAATGAAAAACTGTTTTTT.

This clone has just a few counts. V is TRBV7-9 and J is TRBJ1-5; D is unresolved. The V gene lost 2 bases and the J gene lost 5 bases, with 7 bases spanning the gap. Germline assignment: CDR1 SEHNR and CDR2 FQNEAQ (reference sequence). CDR3 length equals 13 residues. DNA of the CDR3: TGTGCCAGCAGCTTAAGAGAGCATCAGCCCCAGCATTTT. Translated, it gives CASSLREHQPQHF. Together with reference TRBV7-9 and TRBJ1-5, the CDR3 gives the full variable domain: DTGVSQNPRHKITKRGQNVTFRCDPISEHNRLYWYRQTLGQGPEFLTYFQNEAQLEKSRLLSDRFSAERPKGSFSTLEIQRTEQGDSAMYLCASSLREHQPQHFGDGTRLSIL.

The chain carries TRBV29-1 and TRBJ1-3, with 7 bases lining up with TRBD1. The V segment lost 1 base and the J segment 0 bases; nucleotides outside the gene matches: 0. This CDR3 comprises 14 residues. Germline lookup yields CDR1 SQVTM and CDR2 ANQGSEA. The CDR3 reads CSVEAGGSGNTIYF. The CDR3 DNA follows: TGCAGCGTTGAAGCAGGGGGCTCTGGAAACACCATATATTTT.

V is TRBV5-1 and J is TRBJ2-3; D may be TRBD1 (6 bases). Trimming took off 4 bases at V and 6 bases at J, with 15 bases between the two ends. Germline V CDR1 and CDR2: SGHRS, YFSETQ. The CDR3 has 14 amino acids. The CDR3 region is CASSPRTVGDTQYF. In DNA form, the CDR3 reads TGCGCCAGCAGCCCCCGGACAGTCGGGGATACGCAGTATTTT.

CDR3 in amino acids: CASSVDRGQGYGYTF. Written as DNA, the CDR3 is TGTGCCAGCAGTGTCGACAGGGGGCAAGGTTATGGCTACACCTTC. The V and J genes are TRBV2 and TRBJ1-2; 10 bases line up with TRBD1. The V segment lost 4 bases and the J segment 5 bases; nucleotides outside the gene matches: 7. In germline, CDR1 is SNHLY, CDR2 FYNNEI. The CDR3 is 15 amino acids.

This clone was seen just once. This chain connects TRBV27 to TRBJ2-7; TRBD1 matches 8 bases. Trimming cost V 4 bases and J 2 bases; bases outside gene matches: 7. The CDR3 totals 15 residues. Germline CDR1 and CDR2: MNHEY and SMNVEV (reference sequence). CDR3 protein: CASSSRTGQTYEQYF. DNA of the CDR3: TGTGCCAGCAGTTCCCGGACAGGGCAAACCTACGAGCAGTACTTC.

This clone was counted only a few times. Its ends do not fully match the called genes, so a read error is possible. J is TRBJ2-7 and V is TRBV6-5; TRBD1 agrees at 10 bases. Germline CDR1 is MNHEY and CDR2 is SVGAGI. CDR3 length: 14 amino acids. CDR3 residues: CASSYGQGVYGQYF. CDR3 sequence (DNA): TGTGCCAGCAGTTACGGACAGGGGGTTTACGGGCAGTACTTC.

The gene calls are TRBV9 and TRBJ2-1; 7 nucleotides agree with TRBD1. CDR1 and CDR2 from the germline V gene are SGDLS and YYNGEE. The V segment lost 3 bases and the J segment 4 bases; nucleotides outside the gene matches: 10. The CDR3 is made up of 16 amino acids. The CDR3 nucleotides are TGTGCCAGCAGCGCACACAGGGGCCTTACTTACAATGAGCAGTTCTTC. Its translation: CASSAHRGLTYNEQFF.

This clone was observed a single time. The V gene is TRBV11-2, the J gene TRBJ2-3; D is perhaps TRBD2 (5 bases). The length of the CDR3 is 14 residues. V lost 0 bases, J lost 4 bases, and 8 bases lay in between. Looked up from germline, CDR1 is SGHAT and CDR2 is FQNNGV. The chain's CDR3 is CASSLEGLPDTQYF. The CDR3 DNA follows: TGTGCCAGCAGCTTAGAAGGACTGCCAGATACGCAGTATTTT.

This clone came up a few times. DNA for the CDR3: TGTGCCAGCAGGGGACAGGATCCCCTTGATCAGCCCCAGCATTTT. As protein: CASRGQDPLDQPQHF. The chain couples TRBV2 to TRBJ1-5; 8 bases agree with TRBD1. V lost 6 bases to trimming and J lost 5 bases; unmatched junction nucleotides: 9. CDR1 is SNHLY and CDR2 is FYNNEI in the germline V gene. The CDR3 has 15 residues.

The chain links TRBV25-1 to TRBJ2-3, with D perhaps TRBD2 (6 bases). CDR1 is MGHDK, CDR2 SYGVNS, per germline. The CDR3 consists of 15 residues. Trimming took 8 bases from V and 4 from J, leaving 19 bases between them. CDR3 region: CASGMEGVLPDTQYF. The DNA of the CDR3 is TGTGCCAGCGGTATGGAGGGAGTTCTACCAGATACGCAGTATTTT.